This is a list of T cell receptor beta chains from one sample in a study of T cell responses to AZD1222 COVID-19 vaccine. The table came from immunoSEQ multiplex PCR; TCRdb's copy has only in-frame clones and leaves some out. The data hold about 86,000 clones, with roughly 88% observed a single time. This specimen was peripheral blood, taken 28 days after the second AZD1222 dose. The source of these receptors is an adult who received the AZD1222 COVID-19 vaccine. CDR3s include the opening cysteine and the closing phenylalanine or tryptophan. The D gene is left open where the match is weak. The size field is filled for only some rows; it gives once, few, many or a size class.

J gene	V gene	clone size	D gene	CDR3 protein	CDR3 DNA
TRBJ1-6	TRBV21-1	.	.	CASSNGSGTPSSYNSPLHF	TGTGCCAGCAGCAACGGGTCGGGGACTCCAAGCTCCTATAATTCACCCCTCCACTTT
TRBJ1-2	TRBV9	.	TRBD1	CASSPGDSLYGYTF	TGTGCCAGCAGCCCCGGGGACAGCCTTTATGGCTACACCTTC
TRBJ2-7	TRBV3-1/TRBV3-2	.	TRBD2	CASSPGSSGYYEQYF	TGTGCCAGCAGCCCCGGCTCTAGCGGTTACTACGAGCAGTACTTC
TRBJ1-1	TRBV19	.	.	CASSIWWENTEAFF	TGTGCCAGTAGTATATGGTGGGAGAACACTGAAGCTTTCTTT
TRBJ1-6	TRBV7-2	.	TRBD1	CASSSYRGGIYNSPLHF	TGTGCCAGCAGCTCCTACAGGGGTGGGATATATAATTCACCCCTCCACTTT
TRBJ1-1	TRBV2	.	TRBD1	CASSPNRGHNTEAFF	TGTGCCAGCAGCCCAAACAGGGGGCATAACACTGAAGCTTTCTTT
TRBJ1-1	TRBV28	.	TRBD1	CASSTSTGGNTEAFF	TGTGCCAGCAGTACATCGACAGGGGGAAACACTGAAGCTTTCTTT
TRBJ1-6	TRBV5-1	.	TRBD1	CASSLVGQAGYSPLHF	TGCGCCAGCAGCTTGGTAGGACAGGCCGGTTATTCACCCCTCCACTTT
TRBJ2-1	TRBV27	.	TRBD2	CASSSPGLAGIWNEQFF	TGTGCCAGCAGTTCCCCAGGACTAGCGGGGATCTGGAATGAGCAGTTCTTC
TRBJ1-4	TRBV5-6	.	.	CASSLVSGSNEKLFF	TGTGCCAGCAGCTTGGTGTCAGGGTCTAATGAAAAACTGTTTTTT
TRBJ1-1	TRBV3-1/TRBV3-2	.	.	CASSQYRLNTEAFF	TGTGCCAGCAGCCAATACAGGTTGAACACTGAAGCTTTCTTT
TRBJ1-4	TRBV6-5	.	.	CASSYMAGGEGEKLFF	TGTGCCAGCAGTTACATGGCGGGCGGGGAAGGTGAAAAACTGTTTTTT
TRBJ2-1	TRBV9	.	TRBD2	CASSVDGRAYNEQFF	TGTGCCAGCAGCGTAGACGGGAGGGCCTACAATGAGCAGTTCTTC
TRBJ1-4	TRBV14	.	.	CASSRRATNEKLFF	TGTGCCAGCAGCCGGCGGGCAACTAATGAAAAACTGTTTTTT
TRBJ1-6	TRBV7-2	.	.	CASSSVAGNSPLHF	TGTGCCAGCAGCTCCGTGGCGGGGAATTCACCCCTCCACTTT
TRBJ2-1	TRBV5-1	.	TRBD2	CASRTRLAGGSGNEQFF	TGCGCCAGCAGGACAAGACTAGCGGGAGGGTCAGGGAATGAGCAGTTCTTC
TRBJ1-2	TRBV16	.	TRBD1	CASSQSDRGAYGYTF	TGTGCCAGCAGCCAGTCGGACAGGGGCGCGTATGGCTACACCTTC
TRBJ2-5	TRBV29-1	.	.	CSVDRGEQETQYF	TGCAGCGTTGACAGGGGAGAACAAGAGACCCAGTACTTC
TRBJ1-4	TRBV5-6	.	.	CASSLEPEKLFF	TGTGCCAGCAGCTTGGAGCCTGAAAAACTGTTTTTT
TRBJ1-5	TRBV6-6	few	.	CASSYPGEQPQHF	TGTGCCAGCAGTTACCCCGGCGAACAGCCCCAGCATTTT
TRBJ2-3	TRBV13	.	TRBD2	CASSPTSGGLWADTQYF	TGTGCCAGCAGCCCGACTAGCGGGGGGCTATGGGCAGATACGCAGTATTTT
TRBJ1-5	TRBV6-1	.	.	CASSAGGRNSNQPQHF	TGTGCCAGCAGTGCTGGCGGACGAAATAGCAATCAGCCCCAGCATTTT
TRBJ1-1	TRBV7-8	.	TRBD1	CASSSQGADTEAFF	TGTGCCAGCAGCTCACAGGGGGCGGACACTGAAGCTTTCTTT
TRBJ2-1	TRBV6-4	.	.	CASRPGLNTGEQFF	TGTGCCAGCAGACCCGGACTAAATACTGGTGAGCAGTTCTTC
TRBJ1-2	TRBV3-1/TRBV3-2	few	.	CASSQGGNGGWNGYTF	TGTGCCAGCAGCCAGGGCGGCAACGGGGGTTGGAATGGCTACACCTTC
TRBJ2-1	TRBV7-9	once	TRBD2	CASSGLAGGERNEQFF	TGTGCCAGCAGCGGACTAGCGGGGGGCGAGAGGAATGAGCAGTTCTTC
TRBJ2-1	TRBV6-5	few	.	CAGQTYNEQFF	TGTGCCGGGCAAACCTACAATGAGCAGTTCTTC
TRBJ1-5	TRBV6-6	.	.	CASSYDDQPQHF	TGTGCCAGCAGTTACGATGATCAGCCCCAGCATTTT
TRBJ1-1	TRBV19	.	TRBD1	CASSQTGDTEAFF	TGTGCCAGTAGTCAAACAGGGGACACTGAAGCTTTCTTT
TRBJ2-1	TRBV7-7	.	.	CASSTTSGLTIGEQFF	TGTGCTAGCAGCACAACAAGCGGGTTGACCATCGGTGAGCAGTTCTTC
TRBJ2-5	TRBV7-7	.	TRBD2	CASSLGWAGGREETQYF	TGTGCTAGCAGCTTAGGCTGGGCGGGGGGAAGAGAAGAGACCCAGTACTTC
TRBJ2-1	TRBV5-1	.	.	CASSSGLGGSYNEQFF	TGCGCCAGCAGCTCTGGACTCGGAGGTTCCTACAATGAGCAGTTCTTC
TRBJ1-1	TRBV10-3	.	.	CAIREVGDTEAFF	TGTGCCATCAGGGAGGTAGGGGATACTGAAGCTTTCTTT
TRBJ2-7	TRBV27	many	TRBD2	CASKIGGGSSYEQYF	TGTGCCAGCAAAATTGGGGGAGGGTCCTCCTACGAGCAGTACTTC
TRBJ1-1	TRBV14	.	.	CASSNFLNTEAFF	TGTGCCAGCAGCAATTTCTTGAACACTGAAGCTTTCTTT
TRBJ2-7	TRBV28	.	.	CASLNRATYEQYF	TGTGCCAGTCTGAACAGGGCCACCTACGAGCAGTACTTC
TRBJ1-4	TRBV5-1	.	TRBD1	CASSAAGTGGEKLFF	TGCGCCAGCAGCGCAGCCGGGACAGGTGGGGAAAAACTGTTTTTT
TRBJ2-7	TRBV27	.	TRBD1	CASSSTGLISYEQYF	TGTGCCAGCAGTTCGACAGGGCTAATCTCCTACGAGCAGTACTTC
TRBJ2-6	TRBV7-8	.	.	CASSLRWGRISGANVLTF	TGTGCCAGCAGCTTACGTTGGGGGCGGATCTCTGGGGCCAACGTCCTGACTTTC
TRBJ1-1	TRBV28	once	.	CASTPPQAMNTEAFF	TGTGCCAGCACCCCACCGCAGGCGATGAACACTGAAGCTTTCTTT